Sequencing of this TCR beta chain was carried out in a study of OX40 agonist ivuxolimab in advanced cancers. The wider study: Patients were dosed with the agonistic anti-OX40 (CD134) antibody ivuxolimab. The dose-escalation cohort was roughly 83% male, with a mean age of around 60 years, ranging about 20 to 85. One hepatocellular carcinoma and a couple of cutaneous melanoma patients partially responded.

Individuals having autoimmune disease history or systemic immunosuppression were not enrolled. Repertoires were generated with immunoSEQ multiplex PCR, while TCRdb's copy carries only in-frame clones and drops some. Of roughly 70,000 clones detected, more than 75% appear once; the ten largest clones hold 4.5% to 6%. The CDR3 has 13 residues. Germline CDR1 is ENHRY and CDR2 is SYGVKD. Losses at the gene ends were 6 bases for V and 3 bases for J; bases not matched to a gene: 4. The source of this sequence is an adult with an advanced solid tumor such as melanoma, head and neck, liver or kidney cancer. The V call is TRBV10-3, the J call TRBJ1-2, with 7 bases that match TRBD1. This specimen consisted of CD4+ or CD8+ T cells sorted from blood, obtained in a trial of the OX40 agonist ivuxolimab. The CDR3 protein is CAIRQGDDYGYTF. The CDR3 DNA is TGTGCCATCAGGCAGGGGGATGACTATGGCTACACCTTC.